The 15 T cell receptor beta chains reported below all come from one sample, sequenced in a study of CD8+ T cells in alopecia areata. The treatment was: oral pan-JAK inhibitor, 5-10 mg twice daily. Sequencing used cDNA as its template, made by extracting RNA and reverse transcribing it. TCRdb's copy holds only in-frame clones and misses some; the assay was immunoSEQ multiplex PCR. Among 200,000 to 250,000 clones listed, around two fifths were seen once. The sample here was CD4+ T cells sorted from blood, taken at approximately week 30, from a patient treated with tofacitinib. Receptors originate from a human donor with alopecia areata.

This chain joins TRBV5-4 and TRBJ2-5; 8 bases fit TRBD1. The CDR3 sequence is 15 residues long. Germline V gene lookup returns CDR1 SGHNT and CDR2 YYREEE (reference sequence). V was pared by 4 bases and J by 5 bases, with 10 bases of the junction left unmatched. The CDR3 here is CASSPPPGGLETQYF. In DNA, the CDR3 is TGTGCCAGCAGCCCACCGCCAGGGGGCTTGGAGACCCAGTACTTC.

This sequence joins TRBV6-6 and TRBJ1-1; D may be TRBD1 (5 bases). This CDR3 spans 14 amino acids. V was shortened by 7 bases and J by 9 bases, with 21 bases between the two germline ends. Per germline, CDR1 MNHNY and CDR2 SVGAGI (reference sequence). The CDR3 loop is CASKGAGNQKKAFF. CDR3 DNA: TGTGCCAGCAAAGGGGCGGGGAATCAAAAGAAAGCTTTCTTT.

This clone was counted ten times or more. The chain carries TRBV27 and TRBJ2-6; D is ambiguous. Trimming pared 3 bases from V and 8 bases from J, leaving 14 bases between. This CDR3 comprises 15 residues. CDR1 is MNHEY and CDR2 is SMNVEV in the germline V gene (reference sequence). The CDR3: CASSFLKAGSNVLTF. The DNA of the CDR3 is TGTGCCAGCAGTTTTCTCAAGGCCGGGTCCAACGTCCTGACTTTC. The variable domain in full, completed from reference TRBV27 and TRBJ2-6, reads EAQVTQNPRYLITVTGKKLTVTCSQNMNHEYMSWYRQDPGLGLRQIYYSMNVEVTDKGDVPEGYKVSRKEKRNFPLILESPSPNQTSLYFCASSFLKAGSNVLTFGAGSRLTVL.

V gene TRBV9 combines with J gene TRBJ1-5; unclear D gene. This CDR3 region has 15 residues. Trimming left V 0 bases short and J 4 bases short, with 11 bases between. Germline V gives CDR1 SGDLS, CDR2 YYNGEE. The CDR3 region has the DNA TGTGCCAGCAGCGTAGAAGGGTCCACAAATCAGCCCCAGCATTTT. This translates into CASSVEGSTNQPQHF.

The chain couples TRBV27 to TRBJ1-5; D gene uncertain. CDR3 length: 15 residues. The V and J ends lost 4 bases and 1 base respectively, with 11 bases between them. The V gene's germline CDR1 is MNHEY and CDR2 SMNVEV (reference sequence). For the CDR3, the DNA is TGTGCCAGCAGTTCTCGAGGGTTAAGCAATCAGCCCCAGCATTTT. Translated: CASSSRGLSNQPQHF.

With respect to this clone: Other DNA sequences of this sample code for an identical CDR3. The chain carries TRBV30 and TRBJ2-2; maybe TRBD1 (6 bases). Trimming took off 4 bases at V and 2 bases at J, with 11 bases between the two ends. This CDR3 contains 14 residues. Germline V CDR1 and CDR2: GTSNPN, SVGIG (reference sequence). This CDR3 reads CAWKTGPNTGELFF. The DNA for the CDR3 is TGTGCCTGGAAGACAGGACCAAACACCGGGGAGCTGTTTTTT.

V and J are TRBV6-1 and TRBJ2-4; possibly TRBD2 for D (5 bases). V gave up 0 bases and J gave up 0 bases, with 12 bases separating them. The germline V gene encodes CDR1 MNHNS and CDR2 SASEGT. This CDR3 comprises 17 residues. As DNA, the CDR3 is TGTGCCAGCAGTGAAGCGGGAACGGGAAAAGCCAAAAACATTCAGTACTTC. Its protein product is CASSEAGTGKAKNIQYF.

This clone appeared a few times. The rearrangement links TRBV29-1 to TRBJ2-7; D gene uncertain. Trimming took off 7 bases at V and 3 bases at J, with 13 bases between the two ends. Germline V gene lookup returns CDR1 SQVTM and CDR2 ANQGSEA. The CDR3 is 12 residues long. The CDR3 sequence: CSARVDHYEQYF. The DNA of the CDR3 is TGCAGCGCTCGGGTGGATCACTACGAGCAGTACTTC.

This clone was detected only a few times. The V and J genes are TRBV19 and TRBJ2-7; 7 bases agree with TRBD1. Unmatched junction bases numbered 8, after V lost 5 bases and J lost 4 bases. Germline CDR1 reads LNHDA; CDR2 reads SQIVND (reference sequence). CDR3 length: 14 amino acids. The CDR3 DNA reads TGTGCCAGTAGTCTACGTGGGACAGCGTACGAGCAGTACTTC. Translating it yields CASSLRGTAYEQYF.

The gene calls are TRBV5-4 and TRBJ1-3; a possible D gene is TRBD1 (5 bases). CDR1 is SGHNT and CDR2 is YYREEE in the germline V gene (reference sequence). The V end lost 5 bases, the J end lost 4 bases, and 10 bases lay between the germline ends. The length of the CDR3 is 13 residues. CDR3 protein: CASRRDPGNTIYF. CDR3 in DNA: TGTGCCAGCAGACGGGACCCAGGAAACACCATATATTTT. Complete variable domain (other parts from reference TRBV5-4 and TRBJ1-3): ETGVTQSPTHLIKTRGQQVTLRCSSQSGHNTVSWYQQALGQGPQFIFQYYREEENGRGNFPPRFSGLQFPNYSSELNVNALELDDSALYLCASRRDPGNTIYFGEGSWLTVV.

This clone was observed a handful of times. For the CDR3, the DNA is TGTGCCAGCAGCTTAAGAAGGCGGGAGGGTATCTACGAGCAGTACTTC. Translating it yields CASSLRRREGIYEQYF. The rearrangement uses TRBV11-2 and TRBJ2-7; TRBD2 aligns across 9 bases. The trim removed 2 bases at V and 3 bases at J, leaving 8 bases unmatched. Germline CDR1 and CDR2: SGHAT and FQNNGV. The CDR3 spans 16 residues.

The chain links TRBV7-9 to TRBJ1-1; a possible D gene is TRBD1 (6 bases). With 5 bases removed from V and 4 bases from J, the gap between germline ends came to 14 bases. CDR3 length equals 14 residues. Germline assignment: CDR1 SEHNR and CDR2 FQNEAQ (reference sequence). In DNA form, the CDR3 reads TGTGCCAGCAGCAAAGGAGGACAGTCCACTGAAGCTTTCTTT. It yields the protein CASSKGGQSTEAFF.

J is TRBJ1-1 and V is TRBV4-1; 9 nucleotides agree with TRBD1. V dropped 3 bases and J dropped 4; count of bases not matched to a gene: 3. The CDR3 has 14 residues. Germline CDR1 and CDR2: MGHRA and YSYEKL. The DNA for the CDR3 is TGCGCCAGCAGCCAGTGGGACAGGGCCACTGAAGCTTTCTTT. Encoded protein: CASSQWDRATEAFF.

In this sample, this clone turned up a few times. The chain couples TRBV27 to TRBJ2-3, with 10 bases aligning to TRBD2. Trimming removed 5 bases from V and 5 bases from J; junction bases left unmatched: 4. Germline V gene sequence: CDR1 MNHEY, CDR2 SMNVEV (reference sequence). The CDR3 is 14 residues long. CDR3 DNA: TGTGCCAGCAGTATCGGACTAGCGGAAGATACGCAGTATTTT. Its translation: CASSIGLAEDTQYF.

The rearrangement joins TRBV7-9 to TRBJ2-7, with 7 bases that match TRBD1. Germline CDR1 SEHNR, CDR2 FQNEAQ (reference sequence). The CDR3 totals 14 residues. The J segment lost 6 bases and the V segment lost 1 base, leaving 6 bases of the junction unmatched. Here the CDR3 DNA reads TGTGCCAGCAGCTTAGGGACAGGAATCACCGAGCAGTACTTC. Its translation: CASSLGTGITEQYF.